This is a list of T cell receptor beta chains from one sample in a study of PD-1 blockade in classical Hodgkin lymphoma. Profiled with immunoSEQ multiplex PCR; TCRdb holds only in-frame clones, not every one. The sample carries tens of thousands of clones, around 80% recorded once. Source: peripheral blood mononuclear cells (PBMCs), taken before the second cycle of nivolumab. These receptors all come from a human donor with classical Hodgkin lymphoma. CDR3s leave out the opening cysteine and the closing phenylalanine or tryptophan.

v_call cdr3_aa
TRBV28 ASRSGSLGLYGYT
TRBV4-2 ASSPSGPSSGNTIY
TRBV4-1 ASSQVYRGLKANQPQH
TRBV18 ASSPKEGTEAF
TRBV15 ATSRVAPGTGELF
TRBV19 ASRFGHNTEAF
TRBV7-3 ASSRTGGQAF
TRBV4-2 ASSQGQGANSPLH
TRBV5-6 ASSLYGGPQNSPLH
TRBV4-2 ASSQFMGDTQY
TRBV2 ASRRQGALNTEAF
TRBV7-2 ASSRVGGGLSNEQF
TRBV10-3 AINRSWRTGELF
TRBV21-1 ASRMGVETSGWADGIPGELF
TRBV5-4 ASSLALSGRRRETQY
TRBV7-2 ASSLGPGGGLYNEQF
TRBV18 ASSPTGYEQY
TRBV6-5 ASSHSNTGELF
TRBV7-2 ASSFRTGEGEQY
TRBV19 ASTKTGATDTQY
TRBV5-5 ASSLVRGNYNEQF
TRBV9 ASNGLGGSGDTQY
TRBV7-2 ASSFGGGETQY
TRBV6-1 ASSGLSYNSPLH
TRBV9 ASSVVEDSHYGYT
TRBV19 ASTRIPGQGADEQY
TRBV29-1 SVVGTVYTGELF
TRBV19 ASSIWSEGDTQY
TRBV5-1 ASSLGSLPGANVLT
TRBV2 ASSRSRDRASHEQY
TRBV7-3 ASSLYPGSEQY
TRBV5-4 ASSPLGDVSNQPQH
TRBV2 ASSKDRGAFGLGGGYT
TRBV12-5 ASGLQIGGTDTQY
TRBV29-1 SVNSNTEAF
TRBV5-1 ASSLVQGSETQY
TRBV27 ASSLEYEQY
TRBV5-1 ASSRRQDNSPLH
TRBV4-3 ASSQEGTASLYGYT
TRBV7-2 ASSLAALNTEAF
TRBV2 ASSVSGNGGELF
TRBV6-5 ASSYSGVGYT
TRBV7-9 ASSLVAGGGETQY
TRBV27 ASSSLGLDGYT
TRBV4-3 ASSQIVGAGVGDTQY
TRBV2 ASSGFRGTSDTGELF
TRBV7-2 ASSRTSGGDSYEQY
TRBV4-3 ASSREARGYEQY
TRBV12-5 ASGLVVAGAPVGQY
TRBV18 ASSPNAGQYEQY
TRBV14 ASSHRGGGLTDTQY
TRBV5-6 ASSSTITNYGYT
TRBV6-6 ASSPGGGYGYT
TRBV6-5 ASSYSRDRVVPLH
TRBV7-2 ASSFYGTTGTEAF